The subject of this entry is one T cell receptor (beta chain). The data were obtained in a study of beta chain features in type 1 diabetes. Every isolated RNA sample was fully reverse transcribed, so sequencing captured expressed TCRB transcripts. TCRdb's copy holds only in-frame clones and misses some; the assay was immunoSEQ multiplex PCR. The top ten clones hold roughly 0.44% of a sample with 300,000 to 400,000 clones, around 7.6% of them seen once. Germline lookup yields CDR1 MDHEN and CDR2 SYDVKM. Trimming cost V 10 bases and J 8 bases; bases outside gene matches: 11. This CDR3 has 13 amino acids.

The chain is built from TRBV28 and TRBJ1-5, with TRBD1 matching over 7 bases. Sample: central memory CD4+ T cells from blood. The receptor was derived from a woman between 18 and 29 years old in good health. CDR3 amino acids: CATLWAGGKPQHF. CDR3 coding DNA: TGTGCCACCCTTTGGGCAGGGGGAAAGCCCCAGCATTTT. Full variable domain (outside the CDR3, taken from reference TRBV28 and TRBJ1-5): DVKVTQSSRYLVKRTGEKVFLECVQDMDHENMFWYRQDPGLGLRLIYFSYDVKMKEKGDIPEGYSVSREKKERFSLILESASTNQTSMYLCATLWAGGKPQHFGDGTRLSIL.